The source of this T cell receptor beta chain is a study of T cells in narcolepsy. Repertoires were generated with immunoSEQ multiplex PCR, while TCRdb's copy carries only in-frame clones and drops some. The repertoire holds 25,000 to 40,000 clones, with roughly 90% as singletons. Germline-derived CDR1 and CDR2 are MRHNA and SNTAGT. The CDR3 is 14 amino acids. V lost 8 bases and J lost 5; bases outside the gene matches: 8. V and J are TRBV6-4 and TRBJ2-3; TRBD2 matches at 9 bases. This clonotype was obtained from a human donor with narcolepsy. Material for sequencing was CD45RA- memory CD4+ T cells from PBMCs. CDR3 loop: CASRSGSVGDTQYF. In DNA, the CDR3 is TGTGCCAGCCGTAGCGGGAGCGTAGGAGATACGCAGTATTTT.